This is a list of T cell receptor beta chains from one sample in a study of shared clonotypes between healthy human individuals. The method was immunoSEQ multiplex PCR; TCRdb's version includes in-frame clones alone and lacks a portion of them. The profile shows 2 million to 3 million clones, 93% of them singletons. Sequenced: naive CD4+ T cells from PBMCs. These receptors were obtained from a young man in good health. Some clones in this sample may be carry-over from other donors' samples. The CDR3 runs from the conserved cysteine through the conserved F or W. Each record gives: V gene, CDR3 protein.

TRBV5-4,CASSLDGNTYEQYF
TRBV11-2,CASSRGRDRGIYEQYF
TRBV30,CAWSVATTFYSNQPQHF
TRBV30,CAWSIPYEQYF
TRBV5-1,CASSPGQQETQYF
TRBV6-5,CASSWGQSNQPQHF
TRBV11-2,CASSRISGANVLTF
TRBV7-6,CASSSGGWGETQYF
TRBV27,CASSSRGPGNIQYF
TRBV13,CASSLVGTRYNEQFF
TRBV15,CATSRVLGSDEKLFF
TRBV15,CATWRENTGELFF
TRBV7-8,CASSLGQGLSGNTIYF
TRBV18,CASSPGAGAGNEQFF
TRBV7-9,CASSTNSNQPQHF
TRBV6-5,CASSYQEGPEAFF
TRBV6-1,CASRAGLAGGEQYF
TRBV28,CASSSYKRGGSTDTQYF
TRBV29-1,CSVTIRGGGSNQPQHF
TRBV7-9,CASTKVDEQFF
TRBV7-8,CASSRTSSTYNEQFF
TRBV18,CASSAGGPGYTF